Reported below is one T cell receptor (beta chain). What it binds is not known. The data derive from a study of cytomegalovirus exposure and HLA in healthy donors. The CDR3 has 15 amino acids. Per germline, CDR1 SGHVS and CDR2 FNYEAQ. J was trimmed by 3 bases and V by 5 bases; bases with no gene match: 3. The study ran its PCR with 60 Vbeta and 13 Jbeta primers. Measured with immunoSEQ multiplex PCR; TCRdb has only the in-frame clones, and not every one. Its listing shows 100,000 to 150,000 clones. Points from the study as a whole: HLA restriction was apparent for most CMV-associated TCR beta chains in a later analysis. A likely sequencing artifact accounted for one observed cluster of highly shared sequence variants. Among the most significant clusters, several appeared linked to common viral pathogens in a later analysis.

Participants comprised healthy donors of bone marrow. This TCR was sampled from a man aged 35 to 55 in good health and CMV-seronegative. What was sequenced was PBMCs. The rearrangement joins TRBV7-6 to TRBJ2-2; 10 positions agree with TRBD2. CDR3 residues: CASSPGTSDTGELFF. Here the CDR3 DNA reads TGTGCCAGCAGCCCCGGGACTAGCGACACCGGGGAGCTGTTTTTT.